This is a list of T cell receptor beta chains from one sample in a study of beta chain features in type 1 diabetes. TCRdb's copy holds only in-frame clones and misses some; the assay was immunoSEQ multiplex PCR. The data show hundreds of thousands of clones, with about 29% seen just once and roughly 0.066% held by the top ten. Material: naive CD4+ T cells from blood. These receptors all stem from a man younger than 30 in good health. The CDR3 runs from the conserved cysteine through the conserved F or W. D genes are given only for firm matches. Size is stated for part of the rows, as once, few or many counts, or as a class when the clone is expanded.

V gene,clone size,J gene,CDR3 length,D gene,CDR3 DNA,CDR3 protein
TRBV30,-,TRBJ1-1,9,-,TGTGCCTCCTCGAGACCTCCCGCGTTT,CASSRPPAF
TRBV2,-,TRBJ2-7,15,TRBD1,TGTGCCAGCAGCTCCGGGACAGGGGGCTTCTACGAGCAGTACTTC,CASSSGTGGFYEQYF
TRBV14,few,TRBJ2-1,11,-,TGTGCCAGCAGCCCTGGTGGCAGGCAGTTCTTC,CASSPGGRQFF
TRBV28,-,TRBJ2-1,15,TRBD1,TGTGCCAGCAGTTTACCCGGGACAGTGTACAATGAGCAGTTCTTC,CASSLPGTVYNEQFF
TRBV7-3,-,TRBJ1-1,14,-,TGTGCCAGCAGCTTAGAACCAATGGCGACTGAAGCTTTCTTT,CASSLEPMATEAFF
TRBV5-1,-,TRBJ2-3,16,TRBD2,TGCGCCAGCAGCTTGGGACTAGCGATCAGCACAGATACGCAGTATTTT,CASSLGLAISTDTQYF
TRBV18,-,TRBJ2-5,12,-,TGTGCCAGCTCACTCGATCAAGAGACCCAGTACTTC,CASSLDQETQYF
TRBV9,-,TRBJ2-3,17,TRBD2,TGTGCCAGCAGCGTAGAATCCAGCGGGAGTTGGGCAGATACGCAGTATTTT,CASSVESSGSWADTQYF
TRBV29-1,few,TRBJ2-7,13,TRBD2,TGCAGCGGCTTAGCGGGAGGGTGGCCCGAGCAGTACTTC,CSGLAGGWPEQYF
TRBV7-2,-,TRBJ2-1,16,-,TGTGCCAGCAGCCGAGACGTGGGAGGAAACTACAATGAGCAGTTCTTC,CASSRDVGGNYNEQFF
TRBV30,-,TRBJ1-1,13,-,TGTGCCTGGAGGGAGGGAACCCACACTGAAGCTTTCTTT,CAWREGTHTEAFF
TRBV5-1,-,TRBJ2-3,14,-,TGCGCCAGCACCTTTGGTGATAGCACAGATACGCAGTATTTT,CASTFGDSTDTQYF
TRBV7-8,-,TRBJ2-1,13,-,TGTGCCAGCAGCTTAACCGTATACAATGAGCAGTTCTTC,CASSLTVYNEQFF
TRBV6-5,few,TRBJ2-3,14,-,TGTGCCAGTCATAGCCATCGTCGCACAGATACGCAGTATTTT,CASHSHRRTDTQYF
TRBV25-1,-,TRBJ1-4,15,TRBD1,TGTGCCAGCAGTGACCCGACAGGGCCGGGGGAAAAACTGTTTTTT,CASSDPTGPGEKLFF
TRBV10-3,-,TRBJ2-3,15,TRBD2,TGTGCCATCAGCCTAGCGGTACCTAGCACAGATACGCAGTATTTT,CAISLAVPSTDTQYF
TRBV10-3,-,TRBJ1-5,14,-,TGTGCCATCAGTGAGTCCGGGGGCGTTCAGCCCCAGCATTTT,CAISESGGVQPQHF
TRBV7-2,-,TRBJ2-7,14,-,TGTGCCAGCAGCTTAGTCGGCGGCTCCTACGAGCAGTACTTC,CASSLVGGSYEQYF
TRBV4-2,-,TRBJ2-3,17,TRBD2,TGTGCCAGCAGCCCCACCCATGGTAGCGGGAGGTCAGATACGCAGTATTTT,CASSPTHGSGRSDTQYF
TRBV9,-,TRBJ2-2,15,-,TGTGCCAGCAGCGTAGCTAGTTCGGCCACCGGGGAGCTGTTTTTT,CASSVASSATGELFF
TRBV6-6,-,TRBJ1-5,16,-,TGTGCCAGCAACTATAGACACGGCAGGGGCAATCAGCCCCAGCATTTT,CASNYRHGRGNQPQHF
TRBV13,-,TRBJ2-1,14,TRBD2,TGTGCCAGCAGCTTTGGCGGGACTAGCGGGAGAGCGCTCTTC,CASSFGGTSGRALF